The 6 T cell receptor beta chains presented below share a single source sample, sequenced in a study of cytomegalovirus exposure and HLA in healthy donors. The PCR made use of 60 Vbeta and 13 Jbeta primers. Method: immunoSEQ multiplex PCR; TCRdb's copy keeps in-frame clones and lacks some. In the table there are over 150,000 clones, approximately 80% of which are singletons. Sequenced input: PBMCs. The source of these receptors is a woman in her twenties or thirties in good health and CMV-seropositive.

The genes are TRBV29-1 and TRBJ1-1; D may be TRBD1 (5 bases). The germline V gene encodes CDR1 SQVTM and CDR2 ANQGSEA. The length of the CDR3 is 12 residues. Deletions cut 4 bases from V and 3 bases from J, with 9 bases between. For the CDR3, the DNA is TGCAGCGTTGCTTCCAGGGACACTGAAGCTTTCTTT. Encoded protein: CSVASRDTEAFF.

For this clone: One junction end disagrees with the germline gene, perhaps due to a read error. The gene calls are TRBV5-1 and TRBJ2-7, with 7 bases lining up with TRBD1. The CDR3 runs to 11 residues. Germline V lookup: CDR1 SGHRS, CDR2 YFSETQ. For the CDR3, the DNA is TGCGCCAGCAGCGACGACAGGGTACTCGTCTTC. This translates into CASSDDRVLVF.

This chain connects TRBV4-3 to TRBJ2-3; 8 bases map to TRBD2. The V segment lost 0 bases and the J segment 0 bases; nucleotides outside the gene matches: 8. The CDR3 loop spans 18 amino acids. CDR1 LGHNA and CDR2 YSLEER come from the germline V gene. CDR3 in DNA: TGCGCCAGCAGCCAAGATCCAGCGGGGGCATGGAGCACAGATACGCAGTATTTT. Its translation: CASSQDPAGAWSTDTQYF.

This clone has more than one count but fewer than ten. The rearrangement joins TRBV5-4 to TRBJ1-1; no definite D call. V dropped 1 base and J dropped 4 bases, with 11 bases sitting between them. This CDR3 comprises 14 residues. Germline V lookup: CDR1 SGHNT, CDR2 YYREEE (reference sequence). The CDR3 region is CASSLSSSGTEAFF. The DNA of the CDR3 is TGTGCCAGCAGCTTGTCGAGCTCGGGCACTGAAGCTTTCTTT.

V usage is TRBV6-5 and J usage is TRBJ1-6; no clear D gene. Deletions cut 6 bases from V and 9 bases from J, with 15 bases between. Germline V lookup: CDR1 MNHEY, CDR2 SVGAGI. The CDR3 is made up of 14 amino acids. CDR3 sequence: CASSRGSGSSPLHF. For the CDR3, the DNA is TGTGCCAGCAGCCGGGGATCGGGGTCTTCACCCCTCCACTTT.

The CDR3 loop reads CASSLGGLKAFF. The CDR3 DNA reads as TGTGCCAGCAGTTTAGGAGGGTTGAAAGCTTTCTTT. This chain links TRBV5-4 with TRBJ1-1; no clear D gene. CDR1 SGHNT and CDR2 YYREEE come from the germline V gene (reference sequence). V lost 5 bases and J lost 9, with 14 bases in between. The CDR3 consists of 12 residues.